The next 14 T cell receptor beta chains were all read from a single sample in a study of identical twins. TCRdb reprocessed the 5' RACE reads via MiXCR and lists one record per CDR3 protein. Of around 530,000 distinct CDR3 sequences in the sample, about 15% were seen once. These same data were also listed under a study on yellow fever vaccine responses in identical twins.

Material for sequencing was CD4+ T cells sorted from blood. These receptors all stem from a woman between 18 and 29 years old in good health.

This clonotype was seen a handful of times. The chain employs TRBV3-1 and TRBJ1-1, with D possibly TRBD1 on 5 matching bases. Trimming took 0 bases from V and 2 from J, leaving 13 bases between them. CDR1 is LGHDT and CDR2 is YNNKEL in the germline V gene (reference sequence). This CDR3 spans 16 amino acids. The CDR3: CASSQEVGEVNTEAFF. The DNA of the CDR3 is TGTGCCAGCAGCCAAGAAGTGGGGGAGGTTAACACTGAAGCTTTCTTT.

J is TRBJ2-5 and V is TRBV5-1, with 8 bases identical to TRBD1. Germline CDR1 is SGHRS and CDR2 is YFSETQ. There are 14 residues in the CDR3. V dropped 6 bases and J dropped 4; count of bases not matched to a gene: 8. As DNA, the CDR3 is TGCGCCAGCAAACCAGGGGGCGCAGCAGAGACCCAGTACTTC. It is translated as CASKPGGAAETQYF. The variable domain in full, with the rest retrieved from reference TRBV5-1 and TRBJ2-5, is KAGVTQTPRYLIKTRGQQVTLSCSPISGHRSVSWYQQTPGQGLQFLFEYFSETQRNKGNFPGRFSGRQFSNSRSEMNVSTLELGDSALYLCASKPGGAAETQYFGPGTRLLVL.

The chain employs TRBV20-1 and TRBJ2-4, with 10 bases lining up with TRBD1. The CDR3 has 15 residues. Germline CDR1 and CDR2: DFQATT and SNEGSKA (reference sequence). With 6 bases clipped from V and 2 bases from J, the junction kept 7 bases outside the gene matches. The DNA for the CDR3 is TGCAGTGCAACCGGGACAGGGGTTCCCAAAAACATTCAGTACTTC. Its translation is CSATGTGVPKNIQYF.

The chain is built from TRBV24-1 and TRBJ2-5; D gene unclear. Germline values: CDR1 KGHDR, CDR2 SFDVKD. Trimming removed 4 bases from V and 5 bases from J, with 13 bases in between. CDR3 size: 14 residues. CDR3 in amino acids: CATSDPDASETQYF. The DNA for the CDR3 is TGTGCCACCAGTGACCCTGACGCGTCGGAGACCCAGTACTTC.

This chain joins TRBV24-1 and TRBJ2-1; D is perhaps TRBD1 or TRBD2 (5 bases each). Per germline, CDR1 KGHDR and CDR2 SFDVKD. CDR3 length: 16 amino acids. The germline V and J ends were trimmed by 3 bases and 12 bases, with 23 bases remaining between them. The CDR3 sequence is CATSDGALGETSGQFF. The CDR3 DNA follows: TGTGCCACCAGTGATGGAGCGTTAGGGGAGACCTCGGGGCAGTTCTTC.

This chain joins TRBV7-6 and TRBJ2-5; D is tentatively TRBD1 or TRBD2 (5 bases each). This CDR3 is built from 16 residues. Germline CDR1 SGHVS, CDR2 FNYEAQ. Trimming pared 10 bases from V and 4 bases from J, leaving 25 bases between. CDR3 amino acids: CAKGRIGELRGETQYF. The CDR3 region has the DNA TGTGCCAAGGGACGGATCGGGGAACTTAGGGGAGAGACCCAGTACTTC. The full variable domain, completed using reference TRBV7-6 and TRBJ2-5, is GAGVSQSPRYKVTKRGQDVALRCDPISGHVSLYWYRQALGQGPEFLTYFNYEAQQDKSGLPNDRFSAERPEGSISTLTIQRTEQRDSAMYRCAKGRIGELRGETQYFGPGTRLLVL.

This clonotype was picked up a small number of times. The chain's CDR3 is CASSQGRLGFQETQYF. DNA of the CDR3: TGTGCCAGCAGCCAAGGCCGTTTGGGCTTCCAAGAGACCCAGTACTTC. The V call is TRBV9, the J call TRBJ2-5; D call uncertain. Germline CDR1 reads SGDLS; CDR2 reads YYNGEE. With 4 bases removed from V and 1 base from J, the gap between germline ends came to 17 bases. The CDR3 contains 16 residues.

The chain couples TRBV5-6 to TRBJ2-7, with D hard to call. Germline CDR1 and CDR2: SGHDT and YYEEEE. Trimming stripped 2 bases from V and 4 bases from J, with 16 bases between. This CDR3 comprises 15 residues. CDR3 sequence reads: CASSFVERPRYEQYV. The CDR3 region has the DNA TGTGCCAGCAGCTTCGTTGAGAGACCTAGGTACGAGCAGTACGTC.

The chain couples TRBV5-1 to TRBJ2-1; the match to TRBD2 covers 10 bases. Germline V gives CDR1 SGHRS, CDR2 YFSETQ. Germline trimming cut 0 bases from V and 0 bases from J; bases unmatched to any gene: 3. This CDR3 spans 17 amino acids. For the CDR3, the DNA is TGCGCCAGCAGCTTGGGGACTAGCGGTTACTCCTACAATGAGCAGTTCTTC. It specifies CASSLGTSGYSYNEQFF.

This clonotype was counted a few times. The CDR3 here is CSASDRSQTQYF. The CDR3 DNA follows: TGCAGTGCTAGCGATCGCAGTCAAACGCAGTATTTT. This chain links TRBV20-1 with TRBJ2-3; no clear D gene. Trimming pared 3 bases from V and 9 bases from J, leaving 13 bases between. Germline CDR1 DFQATT, CDR2 SNEGSKA (reference sequence). CDR3 length: 12 residues.

The chain carries TRBV10-1 and TRBJ2-3; D is unresolved. This CDR3 has 10 amino acids. Between the trimmed V and J ends, which lost 6 bases and 8 bases, there was a span of 6 bases. The germline CDR1 and CDR2 sequences are WNHNN and SYGVQD (reference sequence). The CDR3 DNA follows: TGCGCCAGCAGACGGGTTACGCAGTATTTT. Amino acids: CASRRVTQYF.

The V and J genes are TRBV3-1 and TRBJ2-7; the D is unclear. This CDR3 has 13 residues. The ends were cut back, 1 base at V and 6 bases at J, with 10 bases in the middle. From germline, CDR1 is LGHDT and CDR2 YNNKEL (reference sequence). CDR3 DNA: TGTGCCAGCAGCCAAGTACATGCAAGCGAGCAGTACTTC. Translation: CASSQVHASEQYF.

The chain couples TRBV20-1 to TRBJ1-4; no definite D call. Trimming cost V 3 bases and J 2 bases, with 7 bases left between them. The CDR3 totals 13 residues. The germline V gene has CDR1 DFQATT and CDR2 SNEGSKA (reference sequence). DNA for the CDR3: TGCAGTGCTAGTTGGCAGACTAATGAAAAACTGTTTTTT. It is translated as CSASWQTNEKLFF.

The chain combines TRBV20-1 with TRBJ2-7; D ambiguous. The V end was cut by 2 bases, the J end by 5 bases, with 16 bases between. Germline CDR1 and CDR2: DFQATT and SNEGSKA (reference sequence). CDR3 length equals 14 residues. The CDR3 DNA sequence: TGCAGTGCTAGATCCCCTACACAAGACCACGAGCAGTACTTC. Translated: CSARSPTQDHEQYF.